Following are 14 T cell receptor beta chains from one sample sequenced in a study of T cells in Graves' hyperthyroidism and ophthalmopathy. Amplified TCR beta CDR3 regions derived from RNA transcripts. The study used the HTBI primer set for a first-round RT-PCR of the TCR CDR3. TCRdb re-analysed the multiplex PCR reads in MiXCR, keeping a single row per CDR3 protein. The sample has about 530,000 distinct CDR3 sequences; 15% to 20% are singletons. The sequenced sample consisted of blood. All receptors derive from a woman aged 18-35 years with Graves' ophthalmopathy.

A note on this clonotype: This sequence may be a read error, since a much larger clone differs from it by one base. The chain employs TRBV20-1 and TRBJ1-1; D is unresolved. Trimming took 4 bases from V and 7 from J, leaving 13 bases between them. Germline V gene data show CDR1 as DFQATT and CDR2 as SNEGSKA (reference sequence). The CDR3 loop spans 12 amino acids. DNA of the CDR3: TGCAGTGCTATAGCGGACTGGAATGAAGCTTTCTTT. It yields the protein CSAIADWNEAFF.

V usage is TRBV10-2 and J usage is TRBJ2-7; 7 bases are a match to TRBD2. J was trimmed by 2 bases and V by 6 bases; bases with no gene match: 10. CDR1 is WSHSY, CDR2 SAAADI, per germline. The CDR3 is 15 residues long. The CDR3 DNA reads TGCGCCAGCAGAACCTTAGGACTAGGAACCTACGAGCAGTACTTC. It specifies CASRTLGLGTYEQYF.

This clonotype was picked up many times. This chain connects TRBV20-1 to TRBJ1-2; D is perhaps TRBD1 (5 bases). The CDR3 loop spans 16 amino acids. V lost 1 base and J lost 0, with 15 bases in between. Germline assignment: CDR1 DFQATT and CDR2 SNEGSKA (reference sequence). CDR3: CSARGHGAVANYGYTF. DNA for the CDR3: TGCAGTGCTAGAGGGCACGGGGCCGTTGCTAACTATGGCTACACCTTC.

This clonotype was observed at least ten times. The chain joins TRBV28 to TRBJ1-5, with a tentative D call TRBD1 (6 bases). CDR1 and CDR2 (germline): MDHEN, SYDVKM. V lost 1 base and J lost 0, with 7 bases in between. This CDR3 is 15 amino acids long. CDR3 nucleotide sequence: TGTGCCAGCAGTTTATACAGGGATAGCAATCAGCCCCAGCATTTT. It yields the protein CASSLYRDSNQPQHF.

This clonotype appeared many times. CDR3 coding DNA: TGTGCCAGCAGCTTTGGATGGGGGGCCGGGGAGCTGTTTTTT. Translating it yields CASSFGWGAGELFF. This chain connects TRBV7-2 to TRBJ2-2; D possibly corresponds to TRBD2 (6 bases). The length of the CDR3 is 14 residues. The germline V and J ends were trimmed by 3 bases and 6 bases, with 11 bases remaining between them. Germline V lookup: CDR1 SGHTA, CDR2 FQGNSA.

The CDR3 reads CASSPAGGITEAFF. CDR3 bases: TGTGCCAGCTCACCGGCAGGGGGCATCACTGAAGCTTTCTTT. The chain carries TRBV18 and TRBJ1-1, with TRBD1 matching over 8 bases. V lost 3 bases, J lost 4 bases, and 4 bases stayed unmatched. Germline CDR1 is KGHSH and CDR2 is LQKENI. CDR3 length: 14 amino acids.

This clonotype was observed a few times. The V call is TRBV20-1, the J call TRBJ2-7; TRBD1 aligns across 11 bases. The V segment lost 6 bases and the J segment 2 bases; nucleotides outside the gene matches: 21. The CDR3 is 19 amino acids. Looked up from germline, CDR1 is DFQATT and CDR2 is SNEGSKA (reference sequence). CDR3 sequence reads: CSATPFGDRGSQYTYEQYF. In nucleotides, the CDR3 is TGCAGTGCCACGCCGTTCGGGGACAGGGGGTCCCAATACACCTACGAGCAGTACTTC.

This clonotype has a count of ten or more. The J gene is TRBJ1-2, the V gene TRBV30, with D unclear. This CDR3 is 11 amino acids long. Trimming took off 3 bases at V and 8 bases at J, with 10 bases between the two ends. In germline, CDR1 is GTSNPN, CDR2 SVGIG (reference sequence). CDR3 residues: CAWSQGRGYTF. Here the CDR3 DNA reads TGTGCCTGGAGCCAAGGGCGGGGCTACACCTTC.

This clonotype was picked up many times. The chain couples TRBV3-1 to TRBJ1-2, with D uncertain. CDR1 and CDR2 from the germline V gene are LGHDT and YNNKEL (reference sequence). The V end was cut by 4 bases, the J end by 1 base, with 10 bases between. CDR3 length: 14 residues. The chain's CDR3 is CASSPITVNYGYTF. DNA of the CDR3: TGTGCCAGCAGCCCGATCACGGTTAACTATGGCTACACCTTC. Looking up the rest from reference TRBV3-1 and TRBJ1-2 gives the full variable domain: DTAVSQTPKYLVTQMGNDKSIKCEQNLGHDTMYWYKQDSKKFLKIMFSYNNKELIINETVPNRFSPKSPDKAHLNLHINSLELGDSAVYFCASSPITVNYGYTFGSGTRLTVV.

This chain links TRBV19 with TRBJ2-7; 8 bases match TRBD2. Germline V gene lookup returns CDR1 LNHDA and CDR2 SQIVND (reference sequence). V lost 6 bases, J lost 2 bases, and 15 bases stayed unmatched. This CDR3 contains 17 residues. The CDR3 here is CASRPGHGGAGTYEQYF. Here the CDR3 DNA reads TGTGCCAGTAGACCGGGGCACGGGGGGGCCGGAACCTACGAGCAGTACTTC.

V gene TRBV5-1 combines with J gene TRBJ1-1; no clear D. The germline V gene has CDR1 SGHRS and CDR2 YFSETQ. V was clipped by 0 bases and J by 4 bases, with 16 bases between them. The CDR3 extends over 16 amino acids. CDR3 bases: TGCGCCAGCAGCTTGGTATCGGACCCCCTGAGCACTGAAGCTTTCTTT. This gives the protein CASSLVSDPLSTEAFF.

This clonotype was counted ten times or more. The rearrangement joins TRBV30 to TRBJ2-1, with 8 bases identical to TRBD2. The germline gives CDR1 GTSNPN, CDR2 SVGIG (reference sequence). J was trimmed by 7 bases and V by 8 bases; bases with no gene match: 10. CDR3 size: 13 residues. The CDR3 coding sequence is TGTGCCGGTAGCGGGATGGGAAGGAATGAGCAGTTCTTC. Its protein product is CAGSGMGRNEQFF.

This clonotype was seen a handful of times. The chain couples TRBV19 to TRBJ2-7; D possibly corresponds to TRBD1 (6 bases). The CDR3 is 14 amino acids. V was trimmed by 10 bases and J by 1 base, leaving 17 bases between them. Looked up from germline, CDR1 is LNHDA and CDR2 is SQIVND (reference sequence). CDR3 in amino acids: CANPPRDTSYEQYF. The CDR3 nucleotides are TGTGCCAACCCTCCCCGGGACACTTCCTACGAGCAGTACTTC.

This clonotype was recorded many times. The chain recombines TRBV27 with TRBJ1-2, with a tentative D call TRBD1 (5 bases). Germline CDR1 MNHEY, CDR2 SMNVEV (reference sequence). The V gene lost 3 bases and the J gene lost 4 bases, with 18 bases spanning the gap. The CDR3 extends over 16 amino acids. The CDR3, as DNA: TGTGCCAGCAGTTTTGTCTCGGGACTGAATTTCTATGGCTACACCTTC. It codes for CASSFVSGLNFYGYTF.